The T cell receptor beta chain under discussion was sequenced for a study of blood T cell repertoires in COVID-19. Looking at the study overall: The samples span acute and convalescent COVID-19 from the United States, Italy and Spain. T cells, B-cell-depleted T cells, or PBMCs provided the cDNA or gDNA that served as material.

This clone was observed a single time. Original processing notes: It was from reference gene primer amplification that nucleated cell counts were estimated. Repertoires were generated with immunoSEQ multiplex PCR, while TCRdb's copy carries only in-frame clones and drops some. That table gives V, J and clone size, and the DNA gave D and trimming. The table shows 120,000 or so clones, with 87% occurring only once. Germline assignment: CDR1 SGHRS and CDR2 YFSETQ. This CDR3 is built from 12 residues. Trimming left V 4 bases short and J 9 bases short, with 11 bases between. Sequencing used peripheral blood. This TCR was recovered from a human donor in a cohort sampled during active COVID-19. J is TRBJ2-1 and V is TRBV5-1, with a tentative D call TRBD1 (6 bases). The CDR3 DNA is TGCGCCAGCAGCGGTACAGGGAGTGAGCAGTTCTTC. Translating it yields CASSGTGSEQFF.